A single sample gave rise to the 9 T cell receptor beta chains below, sequenced in a study of T cell responses to AZD1222 COVID-19 vaccine. Assay: immunoSEQ multiplex PCR; the TCRdb copy retains only in-frame clones and omits some. The sample lists 40,000 to 45,000 clones, 80% seen once, with under 5% in the top ten. Here the sequenced sample was peripheral blood, taken on day 0 of AZD1222 vaccination. The source of these receptors is an adult in good health.

The V and J genes are TRBV5-8 and TRBJ2-7; no clear D. Between the trimmed V and J ends, which lost 4 bases and 3 bases, there was a span of 2 bases. Per germline, CDR1 SGHTS and CDR2 YDEGEE. This CDR3 has 10 amino acids. The CDR3 DNA is TGTGCCAGCAGCAACTACGAGCAGTACTTC. This translates into CASSNYEQYF.

The V call is TRBV5-1, the J call TRBJ1-2; 10 positions agree with TRBD1. The CDR3 extends over 16 amino acids. V shed 0 bases, J shed 6 bases, and the junction held 8 bases outside the gene matches. Germline V gives CDR1 SGHRS, CDR2 YFSETQ. CDR3 in amino acids: CASSLGTPGQGNGYTF. The CDR3, as DNA: TGCGCCAGCAGCTTGGGGACCCCGGGACAGGGGAATGGCTACACCTTC.

This clone was counted once. The V and J genes are TRBV14 and TRBJ1-1, with D maybe TRBD1 (5 bases). The CDR3 spans 12 residues. Germline V gives CDR1 SGHDN, CDR2 FVKESK. The V end lost 7 bases, the J end lost 1 base, and 7 bases lay between the germline ends. CDR3 DNA sequence: TGTGCCAGCAAAGGGGAGAACACTGAAGCTTTCTTT. This encodes CASKGENTEAFF.

The chain recombines TRBV6-2 or TRBV6-3 with TRBJ1-1; D remains unclear. Deletions cut 4 bases from V and 1 base from J, with 7 bases between. The germline V gene encodes CDR1 MNHEY and CDR2 SVGEGT. This CDR3 has 13 residues. Here the CDR3 reads CASSSTANTEAFF. The CDR3 region has the DNA TGTGCCAGCAGTTCCACAGCGAACACTGAAGCTTTCTTT.

The J gene is TRBJ2-5, the V gene TRBV28; 9 positions match TRBD2. Trimming removed 8 bases from V and 5 bases from J; junction bases left unmatched: 9. Germline V CDR1 and CDR2: MDHEN, SYDVKM. The CDR3 has 14 amino acids. CDR3 region: CASRPAGGQETQYF. The CDR3 region has the DNA TGTGCCAGCCGACCGGCGGGGGGGCAGGAGACCCAGTACTTC.

V gene TRBV5-1 combines with J gene TRBJ2-7; 9 nucleotides agree with TRBD1. The CDR3 extends over 15 amino acids. CDR1 and CDR2 from the germline V gene are SGHRS and YFSETQ. V was clipped by 1 base and J by 1 base; unmatched bases: 3. For the CDR3, the DNA is TGCGCCAGCAGCTTGTACAGGGGGCCTTCCTACGAGCAGTACTTC. Protein: CASSLYRGPSYEQYF.

This clone occurred once. The chain links TRBV27 to TRBJ1-4, with D tentatively TRBD1 (5 bases). Trimming removed 2 bases at V and 7 bases at J, with 11 bases between. This CDR3 has 14 amino acids. CDR1 is MNHEY and CDR2 is SMNVEV in the germline V gene (reference sequence). Written as DNA, the CDR3 is TGTGCCAGCAGTTTAGTGGGGCTAGGTGAAAAACTGTTTTTT. This gives the protein CASSLVGLGEKLFF.

The rearrangement links TRBV5-1 to TRBJ2-3; 7 bases line up with TRBD2. The CDR3 is 17 amino acids. Germline V lookup: CDR1 SGHRS, CDR2 YFSETQ. The V and J ends lost 0 bases and 1 base, in that order; junction bases with no gene match: 8. DNA for the CDR3: TGCGCCAGCAGCTTGGCTTTGCAGGGAGGGGGCACAGATACGCAGTATTTT. Amino acid sequence: CASSLALQGGGTDTQYF.

V usage is TRBV6-5 and J usage is TRBJ2-5; no reliable D call. Trimming removed 6 bases from V and 5 bases from J, with 16 bases in between. CDR3 length equals 14 residues. Germline CDR1 reads MNHEY; CDR2 reads SVGAGI. CDR3 DNA sequence: TGTGCCAGCAGGGCCTTTGACGGTGGGGAGACCCAGTACTTC. This sequence encodes CASRAFDGGETQYF.